The clone carrying this T cell receptor beta chain was counted only a few times. No antigen is known for it. The second PCR ran roughly 6 to 12 cycles with a sample-barcoded 5' primer and J-beta primers. In TCRdb, the 5' RACE reads were re-called with MiXCR into one record per CDR3 protein. The sample has 1 million or so distinct CDR3 sequences; approximately 25% are singletons. The source of the sample is a study of blood T cells in healthy people across ages. Study-level findings and limits: Roughly linear age-related decline in beta diversity appeared, significant by age about 40.

V shed 5 bases, J shed 9 bases, and the junction held 12 bases outside the gene matches. The CDR3 sequence is 14 residues long. Germline-derived CDR1 and CDR2 are MDHEN and SYDVKM. The sample was also reused in another study, on T cells of mothers and their children. That work contributes: A primer called M1S, used in the second PCR, added sample barcodes and 2-4 random nucleotides. The authors found no persistent microchimeric T cell clones.

The sample comprised blood. The receptor's source is a girl aged 2 to 9 in good health. The J gene is TRBJ2-5, the V gene TRBV28; 7 bases agree with TRBD1. CDR3 sequence (DNA): TGTGCCAGCAGTCCCCCGGACAGAGGGGGCTCCCAGTACTTC. Translated: CASSPPDRGGSQYF.